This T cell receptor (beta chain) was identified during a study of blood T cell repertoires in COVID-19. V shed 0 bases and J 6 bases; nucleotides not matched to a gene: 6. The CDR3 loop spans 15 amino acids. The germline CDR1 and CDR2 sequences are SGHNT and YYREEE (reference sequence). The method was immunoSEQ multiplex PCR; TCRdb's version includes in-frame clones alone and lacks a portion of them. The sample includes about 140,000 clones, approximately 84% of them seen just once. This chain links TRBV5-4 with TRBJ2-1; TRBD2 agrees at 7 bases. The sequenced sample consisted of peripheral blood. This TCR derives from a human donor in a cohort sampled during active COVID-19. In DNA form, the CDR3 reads TGTGCCAGCAGCTTGGTGGCTAGCGGCCCCAATGAGCAGTTCTTC. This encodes CASSLVASGPNEQFF.